The rows below give T cell receptor beta chains drawn from one sample of a study of shared clonotypes between healthy human individuals. Produced via immunoSEQ multiplex PCR; TCRdb's table is partial and in-frame only. The table lists fewer than 1.8 million clones, roughly 98.5% of them singletons, with approximately 0.4% in the top ten. Sample: naive CD4+ T cells sorted from blood. These receptors were taken from a man aged 30 to 39 in good health. CDR3s include the opening cysteine and the closing phenylalanine or tryptophan. A D gene is named only where the DNA matches it firmly.

J gene,D gene,V gene,CDR3 protein,CDR3 DNA
TRBJ1-1,NA,TRBV5-1,CASSLPGGTEAFF,TGCGCCAGCAGCCTCCCGGGGGGGACTGAAGCTTTCTTT
TRBJ2-1,TRBD2,TRBV5-1,CASSYRVGSGSTDEQFF,TGCGCCAGCAGCTACCGGGTCGGTAGCGGGAGTACCGATGAGCAGTTCTTC
TRBJ2-7,TRBD1,TRBV5-6,CASSPRQGGPSFPYEQYF,TGTGCCAGCAGCCCAAGACAGGGGGGGCCCTCTTTCCCCTACGAGCAGTACTTC
TRBJ2-7,TRBD2,TRBV9,CASSVAAPSGSTYEQYF,TGTGCCAGCAGCGTAGCGGCTCCTAGCGGGAGTACCTACGAGCAGTACTTC
TRBJ2-5,NA,TRBV6-1,CASSGGQQETQYF,TGTGCCAGCAGTGGGGGTCAGCAAGAGACCCAGTACTTC
TRBJ2-1,TRBD1,TRBV28,CASSVNTGGNEQFF,TGTGCCAGCAGTGTTAACACAGGGGGCAATGAGCAGTTCTTC
TRBJ2-7,TRBD2,TRBV27,CASSFSSGRAHEQYF,TGTGCCAGCAGTTTCTCTAGCGGGAGGGCGCACGAGCAGTACTTC
TRBJ2-7,NA,TRBV7-2,CASSFPSYEQYF,TGTGCCAGCAGCTTCCCATCCTACGAGCAGTACTTC
TRBJ1-2,NA,TRBV30,CAWSAYPLENNYGYTF,TGTGCCTGGAGTGCCTATCCTCTCGAAAATAACTATGGCTACACCTTC
TRBJ1-5,NA,TRBV28,CASSSRIRSNQPQHF,TGTGCCAGCAGTTCCAGGATTAGGAGCAATCAGCCCCAGCATTTT
TRBJ2-1,TRBD2,TRBV9,CASSVKLAGMDNEQFF,TGTGCCAGCAGCGTAAAACTAGCGGGAATGGACAATGAGCAGTTCTTC
TRBJ2-1,NA,TRBV28,CASSSSRGLSYNEQFF,TGTGCCAGCAGTTCCTCCAGGGGCCTTTCCTACAATGAGCAGTTCTTC
TRBJ1-1,NA,TRBV2,CASSRTGGRAEAFF,TGTGCCAGCAGTAGGACGGGGGGACGGGCTGAAGCTTTCTTT
TRBJ1-4,NA,TRBV6-1,CASSEGTRGELFF,TGTGCCAGCAGTGAAGGAACCAGGGGAGAACTGTTTTTT
TRBJ1-5,TRBD1,TRBV11-2,CASSLGGQGGLAQHF,TGTGCCAGCAGCTTAGGAGGACAGGGAGGTTTGGCCCAGCATTTT
TRBJ2-3,TRBD1,TRBV7-6,CASSLDRGSPDTQYF,TGTGCCAGCAGCTTAGACAGGGGATCACCAGATACGCAGTATTTT
TRBJ2-7,NA,TRBV11-2,CASSLAEVSYEQYF,TGTGCCAGCAGCTTAGCAGAGGTATCCTACGAGCAGTACTTC
TRBJ2-7,NA,TRBV7-2,CASSSHTGLFSYEQYF,TGTGCCAGCAGCTCACATACAGGGCTTTTCTCCTACGAGCAGTACTTC
TRBJ2-7,TRBD2,TRBV5-4,CASSPSLREGDYEQYF,TGTGCCAGCAGCCCATCTTTGCGGGAGGGGGACTACGAGCAGTACTTC
TRBJ2-1,NA,TRBV11-2,CASTDAYNEQFF,TGTGCCAGCACCGACGCCTACAATGAGCAGTTCTTC